Shown below are 16 T cell receptor beta chains from a single sample sequenced in a study of cytomegalovirus exposure and HLA in healthy donors (TCRdb year 2017). The library was produced with the immunoSEQ multiplex PCR assay. TCRdb mirrors the immuneACCESS table, restricted to in-frame sequences. Some clones are absent from its copies; in checked studies, under half trace to an unresolved V gene, and the reason for the others is unknown. The sample records some 210,000 clones, 75% to 90% of which are singletons. In total, the top ten clones hold around 5.5% of the sample. The material sequenced was PBMCs. The receptors were sampled from a woman aged 18-29 years in good health and CMV-seronegative.

The J gene is TRBJ1-4, the V gene TRBV19, with no clear D. Germline V lookup: CDR1 LNHDA, CDR2 SQIVND (reference sequence). The CDR3 loop spans 15 amino acids. V was shortened by 6 bases and J by 8 bases, with 19 bases between the two germline ends. For the CDR3, the DNA is TGTGCCAGTAGGGGAAAACAGAGGGTAGGCGAAAAACTGTTTTTT. This translates into CASRGKQRVGEKLFF.

V gene TRBV5-1 combines with J gene TRBJ2-3; 9 nucleotides align to TRBD1. The CDR3 length is 15 residues. The ends lost 3 bases at V and 2 bases at J; junction bases unmatched: 4. Germline assignment: CDR1 SGHRS and CDR2 YFSETQ. The CDR3 protein is CASSYRQGVTDTQYF. The CDR3 DNA reads TGCGCCAGCAGCTACAGACAGGGGGTCACAGATACGCAGTATTTT.

V usage is TRBV7-6 and J usage is TRBJ2-7; 10 nucleotides line up with TRBD2. The CDR3 is 18 residues long. J gave up 0 bases and V 0 bases, and 8 bases lay outside the gene matches. CDR1 is SGHVS, CDR2 FNYEAQ, per germline. This CDR3 reads CASSLASSGRAGSYEQYF. In nucleotides, the CDR3 is TGTGCCAGCAGCTTAGCTTCCAGCGGGAGGGCCGGCTCCTACGAGCAGTACTTC.

The chain has TRBV6-5 and TRBJ2-1; 10 bases align to TRBD1. The V segment lost 7 bases and the J segment 7 bases; nucleotides outside the gene matches: 7. Germline CDR1 reads MNHEY; CDR2 reads SVGAGI. This CDR3 contains 14 residues. In DNA form, the CDR3 reads TGTGCCAGCACTTCGGGGACAGGGGCAAATGAGCAGTTCTTC. It yields the protein CASTSGTGANEQFF.

The chain carries TRBV7-9 and TRBJ2-1; 9 bases agree with TRBD1. The CDR3 is 16 residues long. Germline V gives CDR1 SEHNR, CDR2 FQNEAQ (reference sequence). V shed 2 bases, J shed 3 bases, and the junction held 5 bases outside the gene matches. Here the CDR3 reads CASSLKQGQGYNEQFF. In DNA, the CDR3 is TGTGCCAGCAGCTTAAAACAGGGACAGGGCTACAATGAGCAGTTCTTC.

This clone has only a few counts. This chain uses TRBV5-1 with TRBJ2-5; the D gene is possibly TRBD2 (6 bases). The V end lost 4 bases, the J end lost 0 bases, and 25 bases lay between the germline ends. Germline CDR1 reads SGHRS; CDR2 reads YFSETQ. This CDR3 is 19 amino acids long. CDR3 loop: CASSPRLGGRGRYQETQYF. Written as DNA, the CDR3 is TGCGCCAGCAGCCCCCGACTCGGGGGACGGGGGAGATACCAAGAGACCCAGTACTTC.

CDR3 bases: TGCAGCGCTCCCCCAGCGGGAGGGAGAGGAAATGAGCAGTTCTTC. It encodes CSAPPAGGRGNEQFF. The chain is built from TRBV29-1 and TRBJ2-1, with 10 bases fitting TRBD2. CDR3 length equals 15 residues. V lost 7 bases and J lost 7; bases outside the gene matches: 13. Germline V gene sequence: CDR1 SQVTM, CDR2 ANQGSEA.

This clone has just one count. The CDR3 DNA follows: TGCGCCAGCAGGGAACAGCGGGATTCACCCCTCCACTTT. Its translation: CASREQRDSPLHF. The chain is built from TRBV10-1 and TRBJ1-6; D is unclear. V was pared by 6 bases and J by 8 bases, with 11 bases between. Germline CDR1 is WNHNN and CDR2 is SYGVQD (reference sequence). There are 13 residues in the CDR3.

The J gene is TRBJ1-5, the V gene TRBV27, with a tentative D call TRBD1 (5 bases). CDR3 length: 14 residues. The V end was cut by 3 bases, the J end by 5 bases, with 11 bases between. CDR1 is MNHEY, CDR2 SMNVEV, per germline (reference sequence). CDR3 sequence reads: CASSLARGDQPQHF. CDR3 DNA: TGTGCCAGCAGTTTGGCCCGGGGCGATCAGCCCCAGCATTTT.

This sequence joins TRBV6-1 and TRBJ2-7; 9 bases are shared with TRBD1. The CDR3 totals 13 residues. V shed 10 bases and J 6 bases; nucleotides not matched to a gene: 10. Germline loops: CDR1 MNHNS, CDR2 SASEGT. The DNA of the CDR3 is TGTGCCACCCCGGGACAGGGTTTGTCCGAGCAGTACTTC. Translating gives CATPGQGLSEQYF.

V is TRBV7-2 and J is TRBJ1-2; 11 nucleotides agree with TRBD1. This CDR3 region has 13 residues. V trimming: 5 bases; J trimming: 7 bases; junction bases outside the gene matches: 3. From germline, CDR1 is SGHTA and CDR2 FQGNSA. The DNA for the CDR3 is TGTGCCAGCAGCGTAGGGACAGGGGGTGGCTACACCTTC. Its translation is CASSVGTGGGYTF.

The J gene is TRBJ1-2, the V gene TRBV5-1; D might be TRBD1 (5 bases). This CDR3 comprises 15 residues. The V end lost 1 base, the J end lost 0 bases, and 10 bases lay between the germline ends. Germline V gives CDR1 SGHRS, CDR2 YFSETQ. CDR3 sequence: CASSLFGGANYGYTF. In DNA, the CDR3 is TGCGCCAGCAGCTTGTTCGGGGGAGCTAACTATGGCTACACCTTC.

This clone has only one observation. V usage is TRBV5-4 and J usage is TRBJ1-6; no firm D call. This CDR3 has 13 residues. From germline, CDR1 is SGHNT and CDR2 YYREEE (reference sequence). Trimming cost V 3 bases and J 11 bases, with 12 bases left between them. CDR3 loop: CASSSDGLAPLHF. DNA for the CDR3: TGTGCCAGCAGCTCAGACGGGTTAGCACCCCTCCACTTT.

V usage is TRBV15 and J usage is TRBJ2-7; no reliable D call. V lost 0 bases to trimming and J lost 0 bases, with 15 bases between them. The CDR3 is made up of 17 amino acids. Germline values: CDR1 LNHNV, CDR2 YYDKDF (reference sequence). CDR3 DNA: TGTGCCACCAGCAGAGATCGGTCCTACTCCAGCTCCTACGAGCAGTACTTC. Translation: CATSRDRSYSSSYEQYF.

This clone showed up just a few times. The rearrangement links TRBV4-1 to TRBJ2-1; 13 bases agree with TRBD2. This CDR3 region has 15 residues. CDR1 is MGHRA, CDR2 YSYEKL, per germline. J gave up 8 bases and V 4 bases, and 5 bases lay outside the gene matches. The CDR3 sequence is CASSPTSGRGYEQFF. CDR3 DNA sequence: TGCGCCAGCAGCCCTACTAGCGGGAGGGGATATGAGCAGTTCTTC.

The chain uses TRBV5-6 and TRBJ2-7; the match to TRBD1 covers 9 bases. Germline trimming cut 2 bases from V and 4 bases from J; bases unmatched to any gene: 19. In germline, CDR1 is SGHDT, CDR2 YYEEEE. The CDR3 has 19 residues. The CDR3 DNA is TGTGCCAGCAGCTTCTGGGTCAGAGCTAGGACAGGGGATGGGTACGAGCAGTACTTC. It specifies CASSFWVRARTGDGYEQYF.